This TCR beta chain was found in a study of early T cells in non-severe SARS-CoV-2 infection. Looking at the study overall: Chains stayed unpaired after sequencing of bulk RNA from unsorted whole blood.

Trimming left V 1 base short and J 7 bases short, with 18 bases between. The germline gives CDR1 SGHTA, CDR2 FQGNSA. The CDR3 has 16 residues. Study outcomes and limitations: Database matching using VDJdb favored anti-spike CD8 responses, with private and CD4 specificities left missing.

TCRdb reprocessed the 5' RACE reads via MiXCR and lists one record per CDR3 protein. The data contain fewer than 40,000 distinct CDR3 sequences, around 7% of them singletons. This clonotype has only a few counts. What it binds is not known. This rearrangement joins TRBV7-2 to TRBJ2-3, with a tentative D call TRBD2 (5 bases). This receptor was obtained from an adult who was a healthcare worker with PCR-confirmed SARS-CoV-2 infection or an uninfected control (not recorded which). The sequences come from whole blood, collected at baseline. The CDR3 nucleotides are TGTGCCAGCAGCTTAGTTTTCGGGGAAGCATCTCATACGCAGTATTTT. Protein: CASSLVFGEASHTQYF.